These 11 T cell receptor beta chains were all obtained from the same sample, sequenced in a study of blood T cell repertoires in COVID-19. Generated by immunoSEQ multiplex PCR, the TCRdb table keeps only in-frame clones and is missing some. The sample includes around 280,000 clones, around 90% of them seen just once. Sequencing was carried out using PBMCs or T cells enriched from blood (not recorded which). The receptors originated from a young woman with acute COVID-19.

The CDR3 here is CASSRIAGGPITGELFF. The CDR3, as DNA: TGTGCCAGTAGTAGAATAGCGGGAGGGCCGATCACCGGGGAGCTGTTTTTT. This chain joins TRBV19 and TRBJ2-2; 11 nucleotides line up with TRBD2. V shed 4 bases and J 4 bases; nucleotides not matched to a gene: 8. The CDR3 runs to 17 residues. Germline CDR1 is LNHDA and CDR2 is SQIVND (reference sequence).

The chain is built from TRBV3-1 (or the pseudogene TRBV3-2) and TRBJ2-2; D not resolved. The CDR3 is 12 residues long. Germline-derived CDR1 and CDR2 are LGHDT and YNNKEL (reference sequence). V lost 7 bases and J lost 1, with 4 bases in between. CDR3 sequence (DNA): TGTGCCAGCAAACAGAACACCGGGGAGCTGTTTTTT. Translated, it gives CASKQNTGELFF.

The chain carries TRBV7-8 and TRBJ2-1; TRBD2 agrees at 7 bases. The ends lost 2 bases at V and 6 bases at J; junction bases unmatched: 1. The CDR3 loop spans 13 amino acids. Germline V gene lookup returns CDR1 SGHVS and CDR2 FQNEAQ. CDR3: CASSLRLANEQFF. As DNA, the CDR3 is TGTGCCAGCAGCTTAAGACTAGCCAATGAGCAGTTCTTC. The full variable domain, in which reference TRBV7-8 and TRBJ2-1 provide the parts outside the CDR3, is GAGVSQSPRYKVAKRGQDVALRCDPISGHVSLFWYQQALGQGPEFLTYFQNEAQLDKSGLPSDRFFAERPEGSVSTLKIQRTQQEDSAVYLCASSLRLANEQFFGPGTRLTVL.

V usage is TRBV29-1 and J usage is TRBJ2-1, with a possible D match to TRBD2 (5 bases). Trimming shortened V by 6 bases and J by 7 bases, and 13 bases separated the two germline ends. The CDR3 is 12 amino acids. CDR1 is SQVTM, CDR2 ANQGSEA, per germline. CDR3 bases: TGCAGCGTGGAGGACGAGGTGAATGAGCAGTTCTTC. Amino acids: CSVEDEVNEQFF.

The rearrangement links TRBV14 to TRBJ2-6, with D tentatively TRBD1 (6 bases). The V and J ends lost 6 bases and 2 bases respectively, with 11 bases between them. Germline loops: CDR1 SGHDN, CDR2 FVKESK. The CDR3 is 15 amino acids. CDR3 amino acids: CASRSTGTGANVLTF. The CDR3 DNA reads as TGTGCCAGCAGATCGACAGGTACTGGGGCCAACGTCCTGACTTTC.

The chain joins TRBV2 to TRBJ2-6; a weak D match, TRBD1 (7 bases). In germline, CDR1 is SNHLY, CDR2 FYNNEI. This CDR3 region has 19 residues. V was shortened by 7 bases and J by 0 bases, with 22 bases between the two germline ends. The CDR3 is CASMGRGRGVFSGANVLTF. The CDR3 DNA is TGTGCCAGCATGGGCCGGGGCAGGGGGGTCTTCTCTGGGGCCAACGTCCTGACTTTC.

The chain combines TRBV18 with TRBJ1-1; 7 bases are a match to TRBD1. In germline, CDR1 is KGHSH, CDR2 LQKENI. The V gene end was trimmed by 3 bases and the J gene end by 0 bases; junction bases not matched to a gene: 10. CDR3 size: 17 residues. The CDR3 DNA sequence: TGTGCCAGCTCACCGAGACAGGGCTGGGGCCTGAACACTGAAGCTTTCTTT. Protein product: CASSPRQGWGLNTEAFF.

The chain employs TRBV7-2 and TRBJ2-5, with 9 positions matching TRBD1. Trimming at V came to 5 bases and at J to 5 bases, leaving 3 bases not matched to a gene. This CDR3 is built from 13 residues. Germline assignment: CDR1 SGHTA and CDR2 FQGNSA. The CDR3 reads CASSPGQGETQYF. CDR3 sequence (DNA): TGTGCCAGCAGCCCAGGACAGGGGGAGACCCAGTACTTC.

Worth noting for this clone: One end of the junction varies from germline; a read error may be responsible. The chain couples TRBV5-1 to TRBJ2-7, with TRBD1 matching over 8 bases. There are 13 residues in the CDR3. The germline V gene encodes CDR1 SGHRS and CDR2 YFSETQ. CDR3 sequence: CASSLGPGQEVTF. The CDR3 coding sequence is TGCGCCAGCAGCTTGGGACCGGGACAGGAGGTGACCTTC.

The V call is TRBV3-1 (or the pseudogene TRBV3-2), the J call TRBJ2-7, with 7 bases aligning to TRBD2. Trimming removed 3 bases from V and 2 bases from J; junction bases left unmatched: 1. The CDR3 covers 13 residues. The germline V gene has CDR1 LGHDT and CDR2 YNNKEL (reference sequence). CDR3 coding DNA: TGTGCCAGCAGCCAGGCGGGAGCCTACGAGCAGTACTTC. Protein: CASSQAGAYEQYF.

The chain uses TRBV30 and TRBJ1-3; possible D gene TRBD1, 6 bases. This CDR3 region has 14 residues. V gave up 7 bases and J gave up 2 bases, with 15 bases separating them. The germline V gene has CDR1 GTSNPN and CDR2 SVGIG (reference sequence). The CDR3 region is CAFAPGATGNTIYF. The CDR3 DNA follows: TGTGCCTTTGCCCCAGGGGCGACTGGAAACACCATATATTTT. The complete variable domain, with remaining parts taken from reference TRBV30 and TRBJ1-3, reads SQTIHQWPATLVQPVGSPLSLECTVEGTSNPNLYWYRQAAGRGLQLLFYSVGIGQISSEVPQNLSASRPQDRQFILSSKKLLLSDSGFYLCAFAPGATGNTIYFGEGSWLTVV.